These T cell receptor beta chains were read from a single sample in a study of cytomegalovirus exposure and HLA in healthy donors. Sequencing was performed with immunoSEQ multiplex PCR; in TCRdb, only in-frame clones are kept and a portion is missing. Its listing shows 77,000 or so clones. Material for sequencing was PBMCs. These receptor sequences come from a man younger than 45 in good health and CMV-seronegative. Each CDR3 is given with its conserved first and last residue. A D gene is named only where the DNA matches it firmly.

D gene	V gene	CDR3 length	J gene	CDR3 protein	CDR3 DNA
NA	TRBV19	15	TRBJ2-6	CASSSTLAGANVLTF	TGTGCCAGTAGTTCTACGCTTGCTGGGGCCAACGTCCTGACTTTC
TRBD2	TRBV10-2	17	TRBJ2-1	CASSVIGLAGYGNEQFF	TGCGCCAGCAGTGTGATTGGACTAGCGGGGTATGGGAATGAGCAGTTCTTC
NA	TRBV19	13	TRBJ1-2	CASSFSPPGGYTF	TGTGCCAGTAGTTTCAGTCCGCCGGGTGGCTACACCTTC
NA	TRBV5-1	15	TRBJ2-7	CASSLDGAGPYEQYF	TGCGCCAGCAGCTTGGACGGAGCAGGGCCCTACGAGCAGTACTTC
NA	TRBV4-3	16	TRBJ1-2	CASSQDREDRTYGYTF	TGCGCCAGCAGCCAAGATCGAGAGGACAGAACATATGGCTACACCTTC
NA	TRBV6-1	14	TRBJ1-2	CACTLSWGPGGYTF	TGTGCCTGCACCCTCTCTTGGGGGCCTGGTGGCTACACCTTC
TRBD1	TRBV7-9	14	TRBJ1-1	CASSLPDREGEAFF	TGTGCCAGCAGCTTGCCGGACAGGGAGGGTGAAGCTTTCTTT
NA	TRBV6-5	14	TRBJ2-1	CASRIFGSDYEQFF	TGTGCCAGCAGAATATTCGGGTCCGACTACGAGCAGTTCTTC
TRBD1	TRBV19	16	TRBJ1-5	CASSPRQGAFDQPQHF	TGTGCCAGTAGTCCGAGACAGGGCGCCTTCGACCAGCCCCAGCATTTT
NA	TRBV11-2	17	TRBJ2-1	CASSLGRGGGSYNEQFF	TGTGCCAGCAGCTTAGGTCGTGGCGGAGGTTCCTACAATGAGCAGTTCTTC
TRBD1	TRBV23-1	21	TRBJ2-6	CASSQSNPTGGFFPGANVLTF	TGCGCCAGCAGTCAATCGAATCCTACAGGGGGCTTCTTCCCTGGGGCCAACGTCCTGACTTTC
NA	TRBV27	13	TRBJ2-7	CASTPSQDDEQYF	TGTGCCAGCACCCCGTCACAGGACGACGAGCAGTACTTC
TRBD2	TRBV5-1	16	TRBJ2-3	CASSLGTSPRTDTQYF	TGCGCCAGCAGCTTGGGGACTAGCCCTCGCACAGATACGCAGTATTTT
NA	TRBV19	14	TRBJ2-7	CASSIIGETYEQYF	TGTGCCAGTAGTATTATTGGAGAAACCTACGAGCAGTACTTC
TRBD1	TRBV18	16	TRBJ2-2	CASSPYGQANTGELFF	TGTGCCAGCTCACCATACGGACAGGCGAACACCGGGGAGCTGTTTTTT
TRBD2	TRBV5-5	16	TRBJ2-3	CASSAPLAGGADTQYF	TGTGCCAGCAGCGCCCCACTAGCGGGGGGGGCAGATACGCAGTATTTT
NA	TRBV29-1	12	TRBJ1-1	CSVERTGAEAFF	TGCAGCGTTGAACGTACGGGGGCTGAAGCTTTCTTT
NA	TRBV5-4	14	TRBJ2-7	CASSLSQGHYEQYF	TGTGCCAGCAGCTTGTCCCAGGGGCATTACGAGCAGTACTTC
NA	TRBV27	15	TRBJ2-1	CASSFSVSSYNEQFF	TGTGCCAGCAGTTTTTCGGTTAGCTCCTACAATGAGCAGTTCTTC
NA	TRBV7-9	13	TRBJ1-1	CASSLQSNTEAFF	TGTGCCAGCAGCTTACAGTCGAACACTGAAGCTTTCTTT
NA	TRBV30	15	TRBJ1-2	CAWSVQNSIFYGYTF	TGTGCCTGGAGTGTACAGAACAGTATATTCTATGGCTACACCTTC
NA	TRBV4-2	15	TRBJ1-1	CASSQVAGQNTEAFF	TGTGCCAGCAGCCAAGTGGCAGGACAGAACACTGAAGCTTTCTTT
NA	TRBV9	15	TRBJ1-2	CASSVIGVANYGYTF	TGTGCCAGCAGCGTGATTGGGGTAGCGAACTATGGCTACACCTTC
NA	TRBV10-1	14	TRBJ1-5	CASTYSRGYQPQHF	TGCGCCAGCACCTATAGCAGGGGTTATCAGCCCCAGCATTTT
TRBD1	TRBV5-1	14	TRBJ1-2	CASGSGTGLYGYTF	TGCGCCAGCGGGTCCGGGACAGGCCTCTATGGCTACACCTTC
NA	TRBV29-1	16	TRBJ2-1	CSVVPFGQVAYNEQFF	TGCAGCGTCGTCCCCTTTGGGCAGGTTGCCTACAATGAGCAGTTCTTC